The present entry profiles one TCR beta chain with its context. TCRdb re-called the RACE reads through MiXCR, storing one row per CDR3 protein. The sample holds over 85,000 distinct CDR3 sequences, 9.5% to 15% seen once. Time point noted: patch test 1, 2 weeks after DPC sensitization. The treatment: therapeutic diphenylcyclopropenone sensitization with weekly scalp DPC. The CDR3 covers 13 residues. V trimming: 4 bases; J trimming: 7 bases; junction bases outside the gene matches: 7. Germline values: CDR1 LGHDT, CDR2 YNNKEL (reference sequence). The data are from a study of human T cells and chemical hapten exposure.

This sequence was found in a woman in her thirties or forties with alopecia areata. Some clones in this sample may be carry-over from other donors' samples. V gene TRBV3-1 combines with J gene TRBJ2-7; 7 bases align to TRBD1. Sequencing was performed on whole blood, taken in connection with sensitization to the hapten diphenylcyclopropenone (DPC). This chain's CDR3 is CASSRQGQKEQYF. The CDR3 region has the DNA TGTGCCAGCAGCCGACAGGGACAGAAAGAGCAGTACTTC.